Given below is one T cell receptor beta chain in context. Antigen: not known. These data belong to a study of post-analysis software for immune sequencing data. The wider study: Progressive-relapsing, secondary progressive and relapsing-remitting multiple sclerosis were among the disease courses included.

Included in the TCR beta cDNA libraries were unique molecular identifiers. Starting from about 1 to 10 million T cells, the study yielded 460,000 or so cDNA molecules. Each CDR3 protein gets one entry after TCRdb re-called the PCR reads with MiXCR. The sample contains some 690,000 distinct CDR3 sequences, 30% of which appear only once. Overall study results and limits: Controls showed significantly higher normalized Chao1 diversity than did multiple sclerosis patients. Patients carried roughly 5 TRBV segments more frequently than controls did, and TRBV5-6, TRBV5-1 and TRBV20-1 were among them. F measure grouped same-batch samples tightly together.

CDR1 is SEHNR, CDR2 FQNEAQ, per germline (reference sequence). This CDR3 is 16 amino acids long. V trimming: 2 bases; J trimming: 5 bases; junction bases outside the gene matches: 10. The source material was blood. This TCR derives from a girl aged 5-17 years with multiple sclerosis. The rearrangement joins TRBV7-9 to TRBJ2-3; 7 bases line up with TRBD2. The CDR3 region is CASSLLNPGGVDTQYF. The DNA of the CDR3 is TGTGCCAGCAGCTTATTGAATCCGGGGGGAGTAGATACGCAGTATTTT.